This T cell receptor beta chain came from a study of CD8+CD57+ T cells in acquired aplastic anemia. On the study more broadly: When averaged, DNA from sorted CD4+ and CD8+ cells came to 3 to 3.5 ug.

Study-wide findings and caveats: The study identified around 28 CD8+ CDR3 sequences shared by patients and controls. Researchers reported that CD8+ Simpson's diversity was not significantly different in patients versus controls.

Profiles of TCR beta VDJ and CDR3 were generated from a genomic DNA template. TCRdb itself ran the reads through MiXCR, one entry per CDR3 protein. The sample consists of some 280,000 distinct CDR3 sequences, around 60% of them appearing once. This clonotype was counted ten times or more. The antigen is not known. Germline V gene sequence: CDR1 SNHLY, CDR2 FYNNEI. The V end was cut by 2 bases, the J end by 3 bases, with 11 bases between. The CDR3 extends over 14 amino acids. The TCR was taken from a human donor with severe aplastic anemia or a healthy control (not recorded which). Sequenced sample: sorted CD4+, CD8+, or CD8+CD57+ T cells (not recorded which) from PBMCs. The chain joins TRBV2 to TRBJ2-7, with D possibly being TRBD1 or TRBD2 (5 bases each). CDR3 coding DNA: TGTGCCAGCAGTGAAAATAGGGACGACTACGAGCAGTACTTC. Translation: CASSENRDDYEQYF.